One sample yielded the 28 T cell receptor beta chains listed below, sequenced in a study of monozygotic twins with inflammatory bowel disease. TCRdb re-analyzed the 5' RACE reads; it lists each CDR3 protein once, without DNA. The sample features about 210,000 distinct CDR3 sequences, with under 8.5% in its top ten. Sequencing input: blood. Receptors originate from a human donor with ulcerative colitis or Crohn's disease, or a healthy co-twin of an affected twin (not recorded which).

The chain has TRBV29-1 and TRBJ2-3; TCRdb calls TRBD1, which cannot be checked without DNA. The length of the CDR3 is 15 residues. Germline V CDR1 and CDR2: SQVTM, ANQGSEA. CDR3 loop: CSVQPWDRDLDTQYF.

The chain carries TRBV20-1 and TRBJ2-2; TCRdb's assignment of TRBD1 cannot be checked, as there is no DNA. Germline loops: CDR1 DFQATT, CDR2 SNEGSKA (reference sequence). CDR3 length: 12 residues. CDR3 sequence: CSAREGAGELFF.

The rearrangement joins TRBV30 to TRBJ1-5. CDR1 is GTSNPN, CDR2 SVGIG, per germline (reference sequence). The CDR3 extends over 13 amino acids. This CDR3 reads CAWSVERNQPQHF.

The rearrangement uses TRBV20-1 and TRBJ2-1; the D gene TCRdb calls, TRBD2, cannot be checked with no DNA. Germline CDR1 and CDR2: DFQATT and SNEGSKA (reference sequence). CDR3 size: 18 residues. The CDR3: CSARELAGPPPRPDEQFF.

The J gene is TRBJ2-3, the V gene TRBV2. CDR1 and CDR2 (germline): SNHLY, FYNNEI. The CDR3 runs 12 residues. The CDR3 loop reads CASSDNADTQYF.

J is TRBJ1-1 and V is TRBV30. Germline lookup yields CDR1 GTSNPN and CDR2 SVGIG (reference sequence). CDR3 length: 11 residues. CDR3 amino acids: CAWSGQREAFF.

This chain links TRBV20-1 with TRBJ1-1; there is no DNA to check the TCRdb D call of TRBD1. The CDR3 has 13 residues. The germline CDR1 and CDR2 sequences are DFQATT and SNEGSKA (reference sequence). The CDR3 loop is CSARHRVNTEAFF.

The chain links TRBV7-2 to TRBJ2-6. CDR1 and CDR2 (germline): SGHTA, FQGNSA. This CDR3 spans 17 amino acids. The CDR3 spells CASSLGGIRSGANVLTF. Together with reference TRBV7-2 and TRBJ2-6, the CDR3 gives the full variable domain: GAGVSQSPSNKVTEKGKDVELRCDPISGHTALYWYRQSLGQGLEFLIYFQGNSAPDKSGLPSDRFSAERTGGSVSTLTIQRTQQEDSAVYLCASSLGGIRSGANVLTFGAGSRLTVL.

The V gene is TRBV7-9, the J gene TRBJ2-5; lacking DNA, the TRBD1 call made by TCRdb goes unchecked. Germline V gene sequence: CDR1 SEHNR, CDR2 FQNEAQ (reference sequence). The CDR3 totals 12 residues. CDR3: CASRGSGETQYF.

The rearrangement links TRBV20-1 to TRBJ1-1; there is no DNA to check the TCRdb D call of TRBD1. Germline loops: CDR1 DFQATT, CDR2 SNEGSKA (reference sequence). The CDR3 loop spans 15 amino acids. CDR3 sequence reads: CSAIKTGEMNTEAFF.

The chain has TRBV14 and TRBJ1-6; TCRdb designates TRBD1, a call that cannot be tested without DNA. This CDR3 has 18 residues. Per germline, CDR1 SGHDN and CDR2 FVKESK. CDR3 in amino acids: CASSQVSTGTLWNSPLHF.

The gene calls are TRBV7-2 and TRBJ2-7. CDR3 length: 13 amino acids. CDR1 and CDR2 (germline): SGHTA, FQGNSA. CDR3 residues: CASSLLTPHEQYF.

The V and J genes are TRBV7-7 and TRBJ2-7; with no DNA, the TCRdb D assignment of TRBD1 cannot be verified. The CDR3 runs 17 residues. Germline values: CDR1 SSHAT, CDR2 FNYEAQ (reference sequence). CDR3 protein: CASSASLGQGVPYEQYF.

The chain combines TRBV27 with TRBJ2-5; TCRdb proposes TRBD1, but this gene call is untestable without DNA. The CDR3 is made up of 13 amino acids. In germline, CDR1 is MNHEY, CDR2 SMNVEV (reference sequence). The CDR3: CASSLFPPGDQYF.

The chain links TRBV7-2 to TRBJ2-3; TCRdb selects TRBD2, and the lack of DNA leaves this call unchecked. The CDR3 spans 16 residues. The germline gives CDR1 SGHTA, CDR2 FQGNSA. This CDR3 reads CASSLVGLASTDTQYF. The full variable domain, rest sourced from reference TRBV7-2 and TRBJ2-3, is GAGVSQSPSNKVTEKGKDVELRCDPISGHTALYWYRQSLGQGLEFLIYFQGNSAPDKSGLPSDRFSAERTGGSVSTLTIQRTQQEDSAVYLCASSLVGLASTDTQYFGPGTRLTVL.

The chain uses TRBV2 and TRBJ1-5. Looked up from germline, CDR1 is SNHLY and CDR2 is FYNNEI. The CDR3 has 14 residues. The CDR3 reads CASSSQFSNQPQHF.

V and J are TRBV7-8 and TRBJ1-2; TCRdb's D gene call, TRBD1, goes unchecked for lack of DNA. Germline lookup yields CDR1 SGHVS and CDR2 FQNEAQ. The CDR3 extends over 12 amino acids. CDR3 sequence reads: CASSLREGGYTF. Full variable domain (outside the CDR3, taken from reference TRBV7-8 and TRBJ1-2): GAGVSQSPRYKVAKRGQDVALRCDPISGHVSLFWYQQALGQGPEFLTYFQNEAQLDKSGLPSDRFFAERPEGSVSTLKIQRTQQEDSAVYLCASSLREGGYTFGSGTRLTVV.

This rearrangement joins TRBV5-1 to TRBJ1-2; as DNA is missing, the TRBD1 call by TCRdb cannot be tested. This CDR3 region has 15 residues. Germline V gives CDR1 SGHRS, CDR2 YFSETQ. CDR3 residues: CASSAGGPYNYGYIF.

V and J are TRBV29-1 and TRBJ2-3. This CDR3 comprises 15 residues. Per germline, CDR1 SQVTM and CDR2 ANQGSEA. CDR3 region: CSVEGRKAVRDTQYF.

This chain connects TRBV12-3 or TRBV12-4 to TRBJ1-6. The CDR3 totals 13 residues. The CDR3 spells CATMTLGNSPLHF.

The chain carries TRBV30 and TRBJ2-1; absent DNA, TCRdb's TRBD1 call cannot be checked. Germline loops: CDR1 GTSNPN, CDR2 SVGIG (reference sequence). There are 15 residues in the CDR3. Here the CDR3 reads CAWSVKGAKYNEQFF.

The chain is built from TRBV10-2 and TRBJ2-3. The CDR3 has 14 amino acids. In germline, CDR1 is WSHSY, CDR2 SAAADI. The CDR3 loop reads CASSDELMSATQYF.

The V call is TRBV5-1, the J call TRBJ1-5; TCRdb's D gene call, TRBD1, goes unchecked for lack of DNA. This CDR3 region has 14 residues. CDR1 is SGHRS, CDR2 YFSETQ, per germline. CDR3 in amino acids: CASSFSGDNQPQHF.

The rearrangement uses TRBV7-8 and TRBJ1-4. This CDR3 contains 15 residues. Per the germline V gene, CDR1 is SGHVS and CDR2 is FQNEAQ. CDR3 amino acids: CASSLGYATNEKLFF.

The chain recombines TRBV7-8 with TRBJ2-5; TCRdb's assignment of TRBD2 cannot be checked, as there is no DNA. CDR3 length equals 14 residues. Germline CDR1 is SGHVS and CDR2 is FQNEAQ. This CDR3 is CASSLAGRVGTQYF.

The CDR3 region is CASSIGPAGGANEKLFF. The chain is built from TRBV3-1 and TRBJ1-4. The CDR3 extends over 17 amino acids. The germline V gene encodes CDR1 LGHDT and CDR2 YNNKEL (reference sequence).

The chain carries TRBV5-1 and TRBJ1-5; TCRdb reports TRBD1, a call that lacks DNA to check it against. The CDR3 is 18 residues long. Germline loops: CDR1 SGHRS, CDR2 YFSETQ. The chain's CDR3 is CASSLDVPTVYSNQPQHF.

The chain couples TRBV5-1 to TRBJ1-6; no DNA is available, so the TRBD1 call from TCRdb remains unchecked. Germline V gene sequence: CDR1 SGHRS, CDR2 YFSETQ. The CDR3 runs 15 residues. The chain's CDR3 is CASSFDLPGASPLHF.